These T cell receptor beta chains were read from a single sample in a study of blood T cells in healthy people across ages. TCRdb analysed the 5' RACE reads with MiXCR anew, one entry per CDR3 protein. The repertoire holds more than 900,000 distinct CDR3 sequences, with about 28% as singletons. This sample was shared with a second study, whose subject was T cells of mothers and their children.

Sequenced material: blood. The source of these receptors is a woman aged 40 to 55 in good health. The CDR3 runs from the conserved cysteine through the conserved F or W. A D gene is named only where the DNA matches it firmly. Clone size is given for some rows only: seen once, a few or many times, or a class if the clone is expanded.

d_call j_call v_call clone_size cdr3_aa cdr3_nt
- TRBJ1-5 TRBV20-1 many CSTGTDYSNQPQHF TGCAGTACCGGGACGGATTATAGCAATCAGCCCCAGCATTTT
TRBD2 TRBJ2-5 TRBV20-1 many CSARGTSGIETQYF TGCAGTGCTAGAGGTACTAGCGGGATAGAGACCCAGTACTTC
- TRBJ1-3 TRBV29-1 - CSVELLETGSGNTIYF TGCAGCGTTGAACTTTTAGAAACCGGCTCTGGAAACACCATATATTTT
- TRBJ2-3 TRBV4-2 - CASSPRDFPDTQYF TGTGCCAGCAGCCCTAGGGACTTCCCAGATACGCAGTATTTT
TRBD2 TRBJ2-1 TRBV5-1 - CAGSPGVPGGANEQFF TGCGCCGGCAGCCCTGGGGTTCCGGGGGGGGCGAATGAGCAGTTCTTC
- TRBJ1-1 TRBV7-8 - CASSPQMGMNTEAFF TGTGCCAGCAGCCCCCAGATGGGCATGAACACTGAAGCTTTCTTT
TRBD1 TRBJ1-5 TRBV6-2/TRBV6-3 few CASRPSGGRNQPQHF TGTGCCAGCAGACCGTCAGGGGGGCGTAATCAGCCCCAGCATTTT
- TRBJ1-6 TRBV7-2 - CASSLSGVSSPLHF TGTGCCAGCAGCTTATCAGGGGTAAGCTCACCCCTCCACTTT
TRBD1 TRBJ1-5 TRBV10-3 few CAISARDRGQQPQHF TGTGCCATCAGTGCCCGGGACAGGGGCCAACAGCCCCAGCATTTT
- TRBJ1-4 TRBV20-1 - CSASSWQAVGSEKLFF TGCAGTGCCAGTTCCTGGCAGGCTGTTGGGAGTGAAAAACTGTTTTTT
TRBD1 TRBJ2-3 TRBV5-1 - CASSLLIRGTPTDTQYF TGCGCCAGCAGCCTCCTTATCAGGGGGACCCCCACAGATACGCAGTATTTT
TRBD1 TRBJ2-7 TRBV10-3 many CAISPRQQGASYEQYF TGTGCCATCAGTCCACGCCAACAGGGGGCTTCCTACGAGCAGTACTTC
- TRBJ2-7 TRBV10-3 - CAISEGETRYF TGTGCCATCAGTGAAGGGGAGACCCGGTACTTC
- TRBJ1-2 TRBV7-2 many CASSVGGHTGGYTF TGTGCCAGCAGCGTAGGGGGACACACAGGAGGCTACACCTTC
- TRBJ2-4 TRBV6-6 - CASSYAGSYNEQYF TGTGCCAGCAGTTACGCAGGGTCCTACAATGAGCAGTACTTC
- TRBJ2-3 TRBV27 - CASSLSGGRVTDTQYF TGTGCCAGCAGTTTATCGGGCGGCAGGGTGACGGATACGCAGTATTTT
TRBD1 TRBJ1-1 TRBV10-3 once CAISPGQGLNTEAFF TGTGCCATCAGTCCGGGACAGGGCTTGAACACTGAAGCTTTCTTT
- TRBJ2-3 TRBV5-1 few CASSSPQGGLTDTQYF TGCGCCAGCAGCTCCCCCCAGGGAGGCCTCACAGATACGCAGTATTTT
TRBD1 TRBJ2-1 TRBV11-2 - CASTPGTGGTEQFF TGTGCCAGCACTCCGGGGACAGGGGGCACTGAGCAGTTCTTC